Sequencing of this TCR beta chain was carried out in a study of cytomegalovirus exposure and HLA in healthy donors. V dropped 2 bases and J dropped 3 bases, with 13 bases sitting between them. The CDR3 is 15 residues long. CDR1 is MNHNS and CDR2 is SASEGT in the germline V gene. Assay: immunoSEQ multiplex PCR; the TCRdb copy retains only in-frame clones and omits some. The sample carries about 180,000 clones, around nine tenths recorded once. Sample: PBMCs. The gene calls are TRBV6-1 and TRBJ1-2; D is perhaps TRBD1 (5 bases). The sequence came from a woman aged 25 to 39 in good health and CMV-seronegative. CDR3 coding DNA: TGTGCCAGCAGTGAATATGGAGGGGAAGACTATGGCTACACCTTC. Translating gives CASSEYGGEDYGYTF.